Sequencing of this TCR beta chain was carried out in a study of blood T cell repertoires in COVID-19. About the research overall: The origin of the acute and convalescent COVID-19 samples was the United States, Italy and Spain.

CDR3 length equals 15 residues. Germline assignment: CDR1 GTSNPN and CDR2 SVGIG (reference sequence). V lost 0 bases, J lost 6 bases, and 7 bases stayed unmatched. The assay was immunoSEQ multiplex PCR, and TCRdb's table has in-frame clones only and misses some. The profile shows 150,000 to 250,000 clones, about 80% of them singletons. This chain joins TRBV30 and TRBJ1-5; 8 positions match TRBD1. Sequenced input: peripheral blood. This sequence was found in a human donor with acute or convalescent COVID-19. The donor label of this sample is uncertain. CDR3 DNA: TGTGCCTGGAGTGTCCAGGGGGCGAGTGGTCAGCCCCAGCATTTT. It specifies CAWSVQGASGQPQHF.